Following are 24 T cell receptor beta chains from one sample sequenced in a study of metastatic and nonmetastatic thyroid tumors. TCRdb re-clonotyped the PCR reads via MiXCR. The sample lists approximately 20,000 clones, about 33% seen once, with approximately 11% in the top ten. Treatment of any kind had been given to no patient before thyroid surgery. The sequenced material came from tumor tissue. These receptors all stem from a male donor with papillary thyroid cancer or a benign thyroid nodule (not recorded which). Some clones in this sample may be carry-over from other donors' samples.

This clone ranks as medium-sized (0.01 to 0.1%). The gene calls are TRBV30 and TRBJ1-4; D not resolved. The V and J ends lost 2 bases and 4 bases respectively, with 11 bases between them. The germline V gene encodes CDR1 GTSNPN and CDR2 SVGIG (reference sequence). This CDR3 contains 14 residues. For the CDR3, the DNA is TGTGCCTGGAGTAACTGGGGTATTAATGAAAAACTGTTTTTT. Amino acid sequence: CAWSNWGINEKLFF. Filled out from reference TRBV30 and TRBJ1-4, the complete variable domain reads SQTIHQWPATLVQPVGSPLSLECTVEGTSNPNLYWYRQAAGRGLQLLFYSVGIGQISSEVPQNLSASRPQDRQFILSSKKLLLSDSGFYLCAWSNWGINEKLFFGSGTQLSVL.

Many counts were recorded for this clone. The J gene is TRBJ2-3, the V gene TRBV10-1, with 8 bases fitting TRBD2. The CDR3 extends over 15 amino acids. Trimming removed 4 bases from V and 3 bases from J; junction bases left unmatched: 6. Germline V lookup: CDR1 WNHNN, CDR2 SYGVQD (reference sequence). Here the CDR3 DNA reads TGCGCCAGCAGTGCGCCGGGACTAGGGACAGATACGCAGTATTTT. This gives the protein CASSAPGLGTDTQYF.

The chain combines TRBV20-1 with TRBJ2-5, with TRBD2 matching over 10 bases. The CDR3 consists of 15 residues. Germline CDR1 DFQATT, CDR2 SNEGSKA (reference sequence). V gave up 5 bases and J gave up 4 bases; unmatched junction bases: 10. The CDR3 spells CSAYSSGRAVETQYF. DNA of the CDR3: TGCAGTGCTTATTCCAGCGGGAGGGCCGTAGAGACCCAGTACTTC.

V usage is TRBV4-1 and J usage is TRBJ2-1; D is possibly TRBD1 or TRBD2 (5 bases each). V was pared by 8 bases and J by 4 bases, with 21 bases between. CDR3 length: 16 residues. Germline V gives CDR1 MGHRA, CDR2 YSYEKL. This CDR3 is CASCRKRGEGYNEQFF. The CDR3 nucleotides are TGCGCCAGCTGCCGGAAGAGGGGAGAAGGGTACAATGAGCAGTTCTTC.

About this clone: The junction does not match germline at one end; this may be a read error. The rearrangement joins TRBV12-3 or TRBV12-4 to TRBJ2-5; perhaps TRBD2 as D (6 bases). CDR3 length: 16 amino acids. Here the CDR3 reads CASSFGGTVPQETQSF. CDR3 nucleotide sequence: TGTGCCAGCAGTTTTGGAGGGACCGTGCCCCAAGAGACCCAGTCCTTC.

The chain couples TRBV6-6 to TRBJ2-3; 9 bases are a match to TRBD2. Germline V gene data show CDR1 as MNHNY and CDR2 as SVGAGI (reference sequence). The CDR3 spans 17 residues. Unmatched junction bases numbered 14, after V lost 7 bases and J lost 3 bases. CDR3 sequence: CASIYRAGGLRTDTQYF. The CDR3, as DNA: TGTGCCAGCATCTATAGGGCGGGGGGGCTCCGAACAGATACGCAGTATTTT.

The J gene is TRBJ1-5, the V gene TRBV4-1; 9 bases align to TRBD1. The CDR3 contains 16 residues. J lost 2 bases, V lost 0 bases, and 2 bases had no gene match. CDR1 is MGHRA, CDR2 YSYEKL, per germline. CDR3: CASSQEGTGRNQPQHF. The CDR3 DNA reads as TGCGCCAGCAGCCAAGAAGGGACAGGGCGCAATCAGCCCCAGCATTTT.

V gene TRBV4-1 combines with J gene TRBJ2-2; D gene ambiguous. Germline loops: CDR1 MGHRA, CDR2 YSYEKL. Deletions cut 0 bases from V and 6 bases from J, with 14 bases between. This CDR3 has 16 residues. The CDR3 spells CASSQERIRDSGELFF. DNA of the CDR3: TGCGCCAGCAGCCAAGAAAGGATCCGAGACTCCGGGGAGCTGTTTTTT.

This clone is deemed medium-sized. The V and J genes are TRBV6-1 and TRBJ2-2; unclear D gene. V shed 2 bases and J shed 8 bases, with 9 bases lying between them. Germline lookup yields CDR1 MNHNS and CDR2 SASEGT. The CDR3 loop spans 13 amino acids. The CDR3 coding sequence is TGTGCCAGCAGTGAATTGCAACCAGGGGAGCTGTTTTTT. It encodes CASSELQPGELFF.

A remark on this clone: An end of the junction does not agree with germline; a read error may underlie this. The chain combines TRBV5-1 with TRBJ2-1, with 8 bases identical to TRBD1. Germline loops: CDR1 SGHRS, CDR2 YFSETQ. The CDR3 is made up of 14 amino acids. The CDR3 sequence: CSSSLGQGLNEQFF. In nucleotides, the CDR3 is TGCTCCAGCAGCCTAGGACAGGGTTTAAATGAGCAGTTCTTC.

This clone showed up many times. With a much larger clone just one base away, this may be a read error. This CDR3 reads CASTGQEPSEQFF. DNA for the CDR3: TGTGCCAGCACCGGACAGGAACCCAGTGAGCAGTTCTTC. The gene calls are TRBV6-1 and TRBJ2-1; 7 bases line up with TRBD1. V dropped 7 bases and J dropped 9; count of bases not matched to a gene: 9. Germline CDR1 reads MNHNS; CDR2 reads SASEGT. This CDR3 contains 13 residues.

This clone appeared many times. The genes are TRBV6-6 and TRBJ2-1; 10 bases line up with TRBD2. V lost 4 bases to trimming and J lost 5 bases; unmatched junction nucleotides: 14. Germline assignment: CDR1 MNHNY and CDR2 SVGAGI (reference sequence). The CDR3 is 18 residues long. The DNA of the CDR3 is TGTGCCAGCAGTTTTTTTCCCCCCCGGACTAGCGGCGACAATGAGCAGTTCTTC. As protein: CASSFFPPRTSGDNEQFF.

This rearrangement joins TRBV7-6 to TRBJ2-2, with TRBD2 matching 8 bases. CDR3 length: 14 residues. The V gene's germline CDR1 is SGHVS and CDR2 FNYEAQ. J lost 8 bases, V lost 5 bases, and 7 bases had no gene match. For the CDR3, the DNA is TGTGCCAGCAGCCTGGGACTAGGGGCGGGGGAGCTGTTTTTT. Translated: CASSLGLGAGELFF. Based on the CDR3 plus reference TRBV7-6 and TRBJ2-2, the full variable domain is GAGVSQSPRYKVTKRGQDVALRCDPISGHVSLYWYRQALGQGPEFLTYFNYEAQQDKSGLPNDRFSAERPEGSISTLTIQRTEQRDSAMYRCASSLGLGAGELFFGEGSRLTVL.

This chain joins TRBV7-2 and TRBJ2-1; 10 bases are a match to TRBD2. J was trimmed by 0 bases and V by 3 bases; bases with no gene match: 11. The CDR3 consists of 19 residues. CDR1 and CDR2 from the germline V gene are SGHTA and FQGNSA. The CDR3 DNA reads as TGTGCCAGCAGCTTCCCGCCTGCACTAGCGGGAATCTCCTACAATGAGCAGTTCTTC. Translated: CASSFPPALAGISYNEQFF.

This clone was counted ten times or more. V is TRBV19 and J is TRBJ2-4; possibly TRBD2 for D (5 bases). This CDR3 has 15 residues. V lost 3 bases, J lost 3 bases, and 12 bases lay in between. CDR1 is LNHDA and CDR2 is SQIVND in the germline V gene (reference sequence). Here the CDR3 reads CASSMLRGGKNIQYF. CDR3 DNA sequence: TGTGCCAGTAGTATGTTGAGAGGAGGCAAAAACATTCAGTACTTC.

This clone appeared a few times. V usage is TRBV6-2 or TRBV6-3 and J usage is TRBJ1-2; D unclear. V was clipped by 0 bases and J by 2 bases, with 7 bases between them. The CDR3 loop spans 14 amino acids. The germline CDR1 and CDR2 sequences are MNHEY and SVGEGT. The chain's CDR3 is CASSYSMDNYGYTF. CDR3 coding DNA: TGTGCCAGCAGTTACTCGATGGACAACTATGGCTACACCTTC.

In this sample, this clone turned up many times. This chain uses TRBV2 with TRBJ2-5; TRBD1 is a possible D gene (6 bases). The V end lost 9 bases, the J end lost 5 bases, and 16 bases lay between the germline ends. The CDR3 is 13 residues long. CDR1 is SNHLY, CDR2 FYNNEI, per germline. The chain's CDR3 is CASNREFRETQYF. The CDR3 region has the DNA TGTGCCAGTAACAGGGAATTCAGGGAGACCCAGTACTTC.

This clone showed up just a few times. A much larger clone differs by one base, so this may be a read error. This chain uses TRBV15 with TRBJ2-1; D is perhaps TRBD2 (5 bases). The germline gives CDR1 LNHNV, CDR2 YYDKDF (reference sequence). This CDR3 region has 9 residues. The germline V and J ends were trimmed by 11 bases and 9 bases, with 8 bases remaining between them. The CDR3 protein is CACSGEQFF. The CDR3 nucleotides are TGTGCCTGCAGCGGTGAGCAGTTCTTC. The full variable domain, completed using reference TRBV15 and TRBJ2-1, is DAMVIQNPRYQVTQFGKPVTLSCSQTLNHNVMYWYQQKSSQAPKLLFHYYDKDFNNEADTPDNFQSRRPNTSFCFLDIRSPGLGDTAMYLCACSGEQFFGPGTRLTVL.

This clone showed up just a few times. CDR3 residues: CAAPHESLSEQYF. CDR3 in DNA: TGTGCCGCTCCACATGAGTCTTTGAGCGAGCAGTACTTC. The V call is TRBV28, the J call TRBJ2-7; D unresolved. V was cut by 11 bases and J by 6 bases, with 20 bases left in between. The germline CDR1 and CDR2 sequences are MDHEN and SYDVKM. There are 13 residues in the CDR3.

This clone has more than one count but fewer than ten. The chain is built from TRBV6-2 or TRBV6-3 and TRBJ1-1; D is uncertain. This CDR3 is 15 amino acids long. Germline CDR1 and CDR2: MNHEY and SVGEGT. Trimming stripped 6 bases from V and 2 bases from J, with 16 bases between. In nucleotides, the CDR3 is TGTGCCAGCAGGTCGGCCGGGCCCCCTAACACTGAAGCTTTCTTT. It translates to CASRSAGPPNTEAFF.

The chain links TRBV4-1 to TRBJ2-7; 8 positions agree with TRBD2. The V segment lost 0 bases and the J segment 7 bases; nucleotides outside the gene matches: 5. From germline, CDR1 is MGHRA and CDR2 YSYEKL. The CDR3 totals 14 residues. CDR3 DNA: TGCGCCAGCAGCCAAGAGCGGGGGGCGCGTGAGCAGTACTTC. This encodes CASSQERGAREQYF.

This clone was recorded only once. As the CDR3 is not closed by the conserved phenylalanine or tryptophan, this likely results from a read error. The DNA is left out, because the CDR3 cannot be placed on it with certainty; the CDR3 is given as TCRdb lists it. The chain carries TRBV24-1 and TRBJ2-3. Germline V lookup: CDR1 KGHDR, CDR2 SFDVKD. Termini included, the CDR3 measures 15 amino acids. The CDR3 sequence is CVTSAPRDNTDTQNL.

The chain carries TRBV7-2 and TRBJ2-5; D assignment may be TRBD1 or TRBD2 (6 bases each). Trimming took off 2 bases at V and 5 bases at J, with 24 bases between the two ends. Germline lookup yields CDR1 SGHTA and CDR2 FQGNSA. The CDR3 loop spans 18 amino acids. The DNA for the CDR3 is TGTGCCAGCAGCTTACGCCAGGGGTGGGAGGTCCGGGGGGAGACCCAGTACTTC. It is translated as CASSLRQGWEVRGETQYF.

This clone has at least ten counts. The V and J genes are TRBV10-3 and TRBJ2-2; weak D call: TRBD2 (5 bases). CDR1 and CDR2 from the germline V gene are ENHRY and SYGVKD. Trimming shortened V by 6 bases and J by 4 bases, and 12 bases separated the two germline ends. The CDR3 is 14 amino acids. Written as DNA, the CDR3 is TGTGCCATCAGGGGTCTCGCGGGCACCGGGGAGCTGTTTTTT. This encodes CAIRGLAGTGELFF.